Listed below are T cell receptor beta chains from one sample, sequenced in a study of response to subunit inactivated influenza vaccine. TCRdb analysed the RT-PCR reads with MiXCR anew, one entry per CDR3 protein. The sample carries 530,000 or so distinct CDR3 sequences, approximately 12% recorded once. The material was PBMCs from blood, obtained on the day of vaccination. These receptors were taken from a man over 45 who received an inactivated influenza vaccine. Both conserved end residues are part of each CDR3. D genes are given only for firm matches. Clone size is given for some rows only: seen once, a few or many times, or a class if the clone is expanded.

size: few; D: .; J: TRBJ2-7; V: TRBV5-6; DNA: TGTGCCAGCAGCTTGGGACAGAATCCCTACGAGCAGTACTTC; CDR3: CASSLGQNPYEQYF
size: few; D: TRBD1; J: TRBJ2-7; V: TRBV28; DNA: TGTGCCAGCAGTTATCCCCTCGGACAGGGGGGCTACGAGCAGTACTTC; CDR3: CASSYPLGQGGYEQYF
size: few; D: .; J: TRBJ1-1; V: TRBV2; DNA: TGTGCCAGCAGAAGACCGGGGGTGACTGAAGCTTTCTTT; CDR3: CASRRPGVTEAFF
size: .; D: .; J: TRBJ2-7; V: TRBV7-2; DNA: TGTGCCAGCAGCTTAGGGGCAGGGCGAAGGTCCTACGAGCAGTACTTC; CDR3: CASSLGAGRRSYEQYF
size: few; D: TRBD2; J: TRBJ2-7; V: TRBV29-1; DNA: TGCAGCGTTGATACTGGACTAGCGGGTCCCTCCTACGAGCAGTACTTC; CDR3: CSVDTGLAGPSYEQYF
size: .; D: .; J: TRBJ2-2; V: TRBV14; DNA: TGTGCCAGCAGCCAAGCGACAGTCACCGGGGAGCTGTTTTTT; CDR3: CASSQATVTGELFF
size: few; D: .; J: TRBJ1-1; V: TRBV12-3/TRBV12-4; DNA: TGTGCCAGCAGTTTAAATTACAGGGCAAAAGCTTTCTTT; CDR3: CASSLNYRAKAFF
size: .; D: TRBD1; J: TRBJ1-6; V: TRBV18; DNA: TGTGCCAGCTCACGAGGGGGCCAATCACCCCTCCACTTT; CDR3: CASSRGGQSPLHF
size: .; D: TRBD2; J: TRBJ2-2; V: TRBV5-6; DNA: TGTGCCAGCAGTGGACTAGCGGGACTAACCGGGGAGCTGTTTTTT; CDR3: CASSGLAGLTGELFF
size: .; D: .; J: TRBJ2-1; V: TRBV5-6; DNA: TGTGCCATCAGCTCCTGGTACAATGAGCAGTCCTTC; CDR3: CAISSWYNEQSF
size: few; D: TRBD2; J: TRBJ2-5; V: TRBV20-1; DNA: TGCAGTGCTAGCAACGCGGGACTAGTCGGTCCCCAGTACTTC; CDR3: CSASNAGLVGPQYF
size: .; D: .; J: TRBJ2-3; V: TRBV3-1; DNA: TGTGCCAGCAGCCAAGATGGTGGTCCCCGGGACGGCGAGTATTTT; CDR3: CASSQDGGPRDGEYF
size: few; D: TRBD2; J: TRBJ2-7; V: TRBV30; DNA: TGTGCCTGTTGCGGGGGGGGCGGAAACTCCTACGAGCAGTACTTC; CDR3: CACCGGGGNSYEQYF
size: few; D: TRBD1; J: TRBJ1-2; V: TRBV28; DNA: TGTGCCAGCAGGGTACAGGGGGCGCAATTCTATGGCTACACCTTC; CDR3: CASRVQGAQFYGYTF
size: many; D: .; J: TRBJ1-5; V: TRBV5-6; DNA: TGTGCCAGCAGCTTGGCCAGTAAGAATCAGCCCCAGCATTTT; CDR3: CASSLASKNQPQHF
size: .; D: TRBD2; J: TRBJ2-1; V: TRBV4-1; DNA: TGCGCCAGCAGCCAAGACCAGCGGGGGGGCGCCTACAATGAGCAGTTCTTC; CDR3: CASSQDQRGGAYNEQFF
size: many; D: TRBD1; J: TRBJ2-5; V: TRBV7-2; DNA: TGTGCCAGCACCGACAGGGGATTAACAGAGACCCAGTACTTC; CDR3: CASTDRGLTETQYF
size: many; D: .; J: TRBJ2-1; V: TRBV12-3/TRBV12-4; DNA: TGTGCCAGCAGATACCACACTGTTGGAGAGCAGTTCTTC; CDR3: CASRYHTVGEQFF
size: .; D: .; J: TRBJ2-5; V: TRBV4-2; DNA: TGTGCCAGCAGCCAAGACCAGGGGCCCTCCCGAGAGACCCAGTACTTC; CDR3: CASSQDQGPSRETQYF
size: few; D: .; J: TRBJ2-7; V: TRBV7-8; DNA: TGTGCCAGCAGCCCAGACGGACAAGCCTACGAGCAGTACTTC; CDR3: CASSPDGQAYEQYF
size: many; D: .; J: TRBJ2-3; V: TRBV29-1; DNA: TGCAGCGTCGGCTTGCCGAAGGGCACAGATACGCAGTATTTT; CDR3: CSVGLPKGTDTQYF
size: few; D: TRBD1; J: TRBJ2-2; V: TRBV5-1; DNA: TGCGCCAGCAGCTTGAAACAGGGGACCGGGGAGCTGTTTTTT; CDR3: CASSLKQGTGELFF
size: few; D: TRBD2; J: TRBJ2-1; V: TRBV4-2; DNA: TGTGCCAGCAGCCAGACGGGACTAGCGGGAAGCAATGAGCAGTTCTTC; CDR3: CASSQTGLAGSNEQFF
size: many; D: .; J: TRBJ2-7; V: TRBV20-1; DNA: TGCAGTGCTCCTTCCCCGTACGAGCAGTACTTC; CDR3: CSAPSPYEQYF
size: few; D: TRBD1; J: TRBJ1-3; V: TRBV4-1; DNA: TGCGCCAGCAGCCATGGACAGGGCAGGGCCGTATATTTT; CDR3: CASSHGQGRAVYF
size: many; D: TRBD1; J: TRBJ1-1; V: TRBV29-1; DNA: TGCAGCGTTGTAACAGGGGGCACTGAAGCTTTCTTT; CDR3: CSVVTGGTEAFF
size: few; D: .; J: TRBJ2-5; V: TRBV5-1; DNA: TGCGCCAGCAGCTTACAGGGATCCGGGGAGACCCAGTACTTC; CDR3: CASSLQGSGETQYF
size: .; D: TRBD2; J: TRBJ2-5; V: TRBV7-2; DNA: TGTGCCAGCAGCTTACCGTTGGGACTAGCGGGCCTCCAAGAGACCCAGTACTTC; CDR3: CASSLPLGLAGLQETQYF
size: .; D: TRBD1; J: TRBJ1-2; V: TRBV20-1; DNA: TGCAGTGCTACCGGGACAGGGGGCTATGGCTACACCTTC; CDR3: CSATGTGGYGYTF
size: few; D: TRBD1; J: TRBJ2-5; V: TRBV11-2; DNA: TGTGCCAGCAGCTTAGGAGAAGGGACAGGCTTCCAAGAGACCCAGTACTTC; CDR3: CASSLGEGTGFQETQYF
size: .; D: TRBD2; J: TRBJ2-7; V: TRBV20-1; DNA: TGCTGTGCTAGAGGACTAGCGGGAGGGCCCTTGGTCGAGCAGTACTTC; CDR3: CCARGLAGGPLVEQYF
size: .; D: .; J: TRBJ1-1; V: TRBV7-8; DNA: TGTGCCAGCAGCCACGCGGGTGAGGGCCGGACTGAAGCTTTCTTT; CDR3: CASSHAGEGRTEAFF